What follows describes a single T cell receptor (beta chain). This clone was recorded once. Its antigen has not been determined. No base-level quality is on record; no much larger clone is a single base apart. This specimen comes from a study of T cell responses to AZD1222 COVID-19 vaccine (TCRdb year 2021). Regarding the research as a whole: AZD1222 recipients given second doses at about 4 weeks or at about 12 weeks were pooled, since spike-specific TCR depth and breadth were not found to differ between the two schedules. TCR sequencing was performed for 230 to 250 trial participants, of whom roughly 200 were given two doses of AZD1222 and some 26 were given two doses of MenACWY control vaccine. Trial participants were enrolled by age into 18-55, 56-69 and 70-plus year subgroups, with roughly 150, 30 and 60 TCR-sequenced participants respectively. Findings and caveats that apply to the study as a whole: Because no day 14 peak-response samples were available, the repertoires could be characterized only after the peak T cell response. The 56-69-year group was small, and its depth increase did not reach significance, likely because of low power. Participants were mostly white British and included more females than males, and it was suggested by the authors that clonal diversity may have been underestimated. Spike-specific TCR breadth and depth rose significantly after two AZD1222 doses compared with day 0 and with MenACWY recipients. Epitopes outside the regions mutated in the B.1.351 and B.1.1.7 variants were reportedly recognized by nearly half of the unique spike-specific TCRs. The whole spike protein was spanned by vaccine-associated CD4 TCRs, and dominant responses were seen in regions 160-218 and 743-854. Only a handful of AZD1222 recipients were SARS-CoV-2 seropositive at baseline, limiting conclusions about previously exposed vaccinees.

V gives up 1 base and J gives up 9 bases, and the segment between their germline ends measures 16 bases. The CDR3 has 14 amino acids, counting the end cysteine and phenylalanine. The only DNA kept is the CDR3, 42 bases in frame from the first base. Based on the germline V gene, the CDR1 and CDR2 sequences are SGHTS and YDEGEE. The time point label for this specimen denotes: baseline before first vaccination. The vaccinee samples were drawn from two UK trials, COV001 and COV002, one of which was a single-blind randomized controlled phase 2/3 trial testing AZD1222 (ChAdOx1 nCoV-19) in healthy adults. Trial participant PBMC samples were collected at day 0 and day 28 after the second dose for TCRbeta chain sequencing. The CDR3 regions of human TCRbeta chains were analyzed by immunosequencing. Under the source paper's analysis protocol: Repertoire TCRs were matched against a reference library of SARS-CoV-2-specific TCRs generated with the MIRA antigen-specificity platform. Breadth meant the fraction of unique TCRs that were SARS-CoV-2-associated, whereas depth meant the fraction of total T cells that were SARS-CoV-2-associated. Each spike-specific TCR was assigned to its reactive spike region and to a CD4 or CD8 class using the MIRA data. Log10-transformed breadth and depth values were compared by one-way ANOVA with Sidak's multiple comparisons tests. The clones in this table, taken by TCRdb from immuneACCESS, are in-frame only. Not every clone is retained; where verified, under half of the shortfall comes from an unresolved V gene, and the cause of the rest is unknown. The V and J calls and clone size were taken over from that table, and D and trimming were inferred from the DNA. The sample data list about 170,000 clones, and over 85% of these were observed just once. Around 1.6% of the sample is held by the ten biggest clonotypes.

The input for sequencing was peripheral blood, taken on day 0 of AZD1222 vaccination. The V and J genes are TRBV5-8 and TRBJ2-5; TRBD1 might be the D gene, on 6 matching bases. The receptor's source is an adult in good health. This receptor has the CDR3 CASSLTGPHRAQYF. The DNA sequence follows: TGTGCCAGCAGCTTGACAGGGCCCCATCGGGCCCAGTACTTC.